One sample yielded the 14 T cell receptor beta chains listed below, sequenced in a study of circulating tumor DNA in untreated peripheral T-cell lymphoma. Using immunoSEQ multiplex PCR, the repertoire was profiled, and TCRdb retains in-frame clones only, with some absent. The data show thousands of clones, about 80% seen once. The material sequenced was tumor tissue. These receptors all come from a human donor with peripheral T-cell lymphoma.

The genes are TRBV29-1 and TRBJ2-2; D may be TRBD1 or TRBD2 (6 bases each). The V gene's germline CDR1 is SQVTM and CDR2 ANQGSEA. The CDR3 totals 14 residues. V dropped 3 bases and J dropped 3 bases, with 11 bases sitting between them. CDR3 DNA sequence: TGCAGCGTTGATAATAGGGGGGACACCGGGGAGCTGTTTTTT. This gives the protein CSVDNRGDTGELFF.

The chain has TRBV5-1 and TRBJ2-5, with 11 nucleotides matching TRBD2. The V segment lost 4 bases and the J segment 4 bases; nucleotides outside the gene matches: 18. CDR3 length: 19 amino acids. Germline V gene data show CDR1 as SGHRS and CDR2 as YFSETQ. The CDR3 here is CASSLYPGTSGTEGETQYF. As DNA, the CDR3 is TGCGCCAGCAGCCTATACCCCGGGACTAGCGGCACTGAGGGAGAGACCCAGTACTTC.

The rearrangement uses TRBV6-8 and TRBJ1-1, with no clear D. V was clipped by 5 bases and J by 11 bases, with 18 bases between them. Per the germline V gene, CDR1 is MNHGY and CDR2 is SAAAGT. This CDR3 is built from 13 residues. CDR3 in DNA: TGTGCCAGCAGTGGAGAGTATTTCGGGGTTGCTTTCTTT. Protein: CASSGEYFGVAFF.

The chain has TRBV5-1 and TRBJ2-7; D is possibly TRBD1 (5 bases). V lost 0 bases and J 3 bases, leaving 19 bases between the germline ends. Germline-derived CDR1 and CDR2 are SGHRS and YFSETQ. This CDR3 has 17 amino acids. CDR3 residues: CASSLEETVTFSYEQYF. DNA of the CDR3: TGCGCCAGCAGCTTGGAGGAGACAGTTACCTTTAGCTACGAGCAGTACTTC.

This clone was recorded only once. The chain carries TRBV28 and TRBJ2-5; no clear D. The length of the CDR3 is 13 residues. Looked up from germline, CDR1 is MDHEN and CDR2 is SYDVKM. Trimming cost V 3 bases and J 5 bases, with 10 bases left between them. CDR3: CASSLVAMETQYF. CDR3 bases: TGTGCCAGCAGTTTGGTCGCAATGGAGACCCAGTACTTC. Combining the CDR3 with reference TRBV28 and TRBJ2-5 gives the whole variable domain DVKVTQSSRYLVKRTGEKVFLECVQDMDHENMFWYRQDPGLGLRLIYFSYDVKMKEKGDIPEGYSVSREKKERFSLILESASTNQTSMYLCASSLVAMETQYFGPGTRLLVL.

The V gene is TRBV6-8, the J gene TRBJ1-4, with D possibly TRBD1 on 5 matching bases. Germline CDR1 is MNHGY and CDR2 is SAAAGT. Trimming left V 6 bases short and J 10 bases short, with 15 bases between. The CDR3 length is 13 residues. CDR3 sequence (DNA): TGTGCCAGCAGCCCTCTCTCTGGGGGAAAACTGTTTTTT. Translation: CASSPLSGGKLFF.

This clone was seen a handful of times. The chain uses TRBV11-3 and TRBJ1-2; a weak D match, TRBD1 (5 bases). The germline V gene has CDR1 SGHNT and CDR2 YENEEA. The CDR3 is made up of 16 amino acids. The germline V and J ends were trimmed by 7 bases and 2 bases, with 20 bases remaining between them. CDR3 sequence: CASNEWEGRGNYGYTF. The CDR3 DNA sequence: TGTGCCAGCAATGAGTGGGAGGGGCGAGGGAACTATGGCTACACCTTC.

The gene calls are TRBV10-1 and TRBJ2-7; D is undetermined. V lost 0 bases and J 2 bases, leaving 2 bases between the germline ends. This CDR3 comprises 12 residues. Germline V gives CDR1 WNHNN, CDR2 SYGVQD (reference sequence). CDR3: CASSESTYEQYF. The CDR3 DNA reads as TGCGCCAGCAGTGAGTCCACCTACGAGCAGTACTTC.

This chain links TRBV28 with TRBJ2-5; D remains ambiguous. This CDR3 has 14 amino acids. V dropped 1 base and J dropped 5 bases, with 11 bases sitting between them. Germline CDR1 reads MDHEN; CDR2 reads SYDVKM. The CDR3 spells CASSLSGGQETQYF. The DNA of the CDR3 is TGTGCCAGCAGTTTATCCGGCGGTCAGGAGACCCAGTACTTC.

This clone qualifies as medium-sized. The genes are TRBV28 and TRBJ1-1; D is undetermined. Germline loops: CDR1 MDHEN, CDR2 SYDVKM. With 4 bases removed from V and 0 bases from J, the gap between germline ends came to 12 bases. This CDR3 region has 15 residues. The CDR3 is CASSSDIKLNTEAFF. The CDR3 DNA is TGTGCCAGCAGTTCCGACATTAAACTGAACACTGAAGCTTTCTTT. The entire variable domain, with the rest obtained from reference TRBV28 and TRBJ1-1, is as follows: DVKVTQSSRYLVKRTGEKVFLECVQDMDHENMFWYRQDPGLGLRLIYFSYDVKMKEKGDIPEGYSVSREKKERFSLILESASTNQTSMYLCASSSDIKLNTEAFFGQGTRLTVV.

Written as DNA, the CDR3 is TGCGCCAGCAGCCAAGTTGGGTTTGCATCCTACGAGCAGTACTTC. It translates to CASSQVGFASYEQYF. The rearrangement links TRBV4-1 to TRBJ2-7; D not certain. Germline CDR1 is MGHRA and CDR2 is YSYEKL. This CDR3 has 15 residues. The V and J ends lost 1 base and 1 base respectively, with 11 bases between them.

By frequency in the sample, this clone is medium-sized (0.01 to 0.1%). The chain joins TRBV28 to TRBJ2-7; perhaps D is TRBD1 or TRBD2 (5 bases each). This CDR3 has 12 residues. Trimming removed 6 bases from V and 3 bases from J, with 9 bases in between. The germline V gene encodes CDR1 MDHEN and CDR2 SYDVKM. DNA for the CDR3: TGTGCCAGCAGCGGGGCCGACTACGAGCAGTACTTC. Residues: CASSGADYEQYF. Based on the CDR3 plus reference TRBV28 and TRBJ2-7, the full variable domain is DVKVTQSSRYLVKRTGEKVFLECVQDMDHENMFWYRQDPGLGLRLIYFSYDVKMKEKGDIPEGYSVSREKKERFSLILESASTNQTSMYLCASSGADYEQYFGPGTRLTVT.

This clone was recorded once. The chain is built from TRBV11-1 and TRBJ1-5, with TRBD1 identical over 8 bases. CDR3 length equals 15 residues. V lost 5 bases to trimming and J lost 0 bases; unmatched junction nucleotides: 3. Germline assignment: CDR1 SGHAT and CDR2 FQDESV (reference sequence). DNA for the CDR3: TGTGCCAGCAGCGCGGACAGGGCTAGCAATCAGCCCCAGCATTTT. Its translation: CASSADRASNQPQHF.

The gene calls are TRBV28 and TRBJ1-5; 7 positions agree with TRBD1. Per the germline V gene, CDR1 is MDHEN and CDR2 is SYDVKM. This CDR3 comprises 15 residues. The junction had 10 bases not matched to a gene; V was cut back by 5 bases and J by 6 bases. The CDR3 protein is CASSGVQGQGQPQHF. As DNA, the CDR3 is TGTGCCAGCAGTGGGGTACAGGGGCAAGGTCAGCCCCAGCATTTT.